The rows below give T cell receptor beta chains drawn from one sample of a study of blood T cell repertoires in COVID-19. Assay: immunoSEQ multiplex PCR; the TCRdb copy retains only in-frame clones and omits some. This table holds about half a million clones, approximately 91% found once. Sequenced material: PBMCs or T cells enriched from blood (not recorded which). Receptors were obtained from an older woman who had recovered from COVID-19. Both conserved end residues are trimmed from each CDR3. The D gene is left open where the match is weak.

d_call,j_call,v_call,cdr3_aa
NA,TRBJ1-5,TRBV27,ASRLSGVGQPQH
NA,TRBJ1-3,TRBV14,ASSRNTGNTIY
NA,TRBJ2-7,TRBV5-5,ASSLGGYEQY
TRBD1,TRBJ1-2,TRBV15,ATSRVDRGDYGYT
TRBD1,TRBJ2-7,TRBV5-8,ASSFGTAYEQY
NA,TRBJ1-4,TRBV25-1,ASSVAGDWEKLF
NA,TRBJ2-3,TRBV12-5,ASGLSGLGRRGTDTQY
NA,TRBJ2-1,TRBV24-1,ATSDISYNEQF
NA,TRBJ1-2,TRBV10-3,AISEQGNYGYT
NA,TRBJ1-3,TRBV19,ASQLLGDASSGNTIY
NA,TRBJ1-4,TRBV28,ASSLYTGPTNEKLF
TRBD1,TRBJ1-4,TRBV7-9,ASSSRQGAGKLF
TRBD1,TRBJ2-1,TRBV29-1,SVARDREDHEQF
TRBD1,TRBJ2-7,TRBV3-1/TRBV3-2,ASSQDSLETGKPYEQY
NA,TRBJ2-5,TRBV3-1/TRBV3-2,ASSQGPGTSQETQY
TRBD1,TRBJ1-4,TRBV5-1,ASSFVTGVGEKLF
NA,TRBJ2-1,TRBV24-1,ATSEGQGWLDEQF
NA,TRBJ1-2,TRBV6-1,ASSERDLAGYT
TRBD2,TRBJ2-3,TRBV9,ASSVATGGGLSSTDTQY
TRBD1,TRBJ2-5,TRBV5-1,ASRMTGGDETQY
NA,TRBJ1-4,TRBV12-3/TRBV12-4,ASSLPGVQKLF
NA,TRBJ1-2,TRBV19,ASSIGTVNYGYT
NA,TRBJ1-2,TRBV19,ASSIWAQTANYGYT
TRBD1,TRBJ2-3,TRBV7-2,ASSFQGASTDTQY
NA,TRBJ1-4,TRBV2,ASNQATNEKLF
TRBD2,TRBJ2-1,TRBV12-5,ASGRLLDGLAGGNEQF
NA,TRBJ1-2,TRBV6-5,ASSYSESPNYGYT
NA,TRBJ1-5,TRBV6-2/TRBV6-3,ASSQPGTLPGNQPQH
NA,TRBJ1-1,TRBV11-3,ASSRSGISNTEAF
TRBD1,TRBJ1-1,TRBV19,ASSKRQGASYTEAF
TRBD1,TRBJ2-1,TRBV2,ASRGGQGSYNEQF
NA,TRBJ2-7,TRBV5-1,ASSRATGTYEQY